Detailed here is one T cell receptor (beta chain). These data belong to a study of PD-L1 blockade in urothelial cancer. V was trimmed by 2 bases and J by 2 bases, leaving 12 bases between them. This CDR3 has 15 amino acids. The germline V gene encodes CDR1 MNHEY and CDR2 SVGAGI. Sample time point: peripheral blood 6 weeks after treatment start. Here immunoSEQ multiplex PCR was the method, and the copy in TCRdb shows in-frame clones only, minus some. Of roughly 45,000 clones listed, roughly 78% are singletons. The sample here was PBMCs, taken around atezolizumab (anti-PD-L1) treatment. The sequence was obtained from a man in his fifties or sixties with urothelial cancer. This sequence joins TRBV6-5 and TRBJ1-1; D gene ambiguous. CDR3 DNA sequence: TGTGCCAGCAGTTACGATGTGGGCCCAAACACTGAAGCTTTCTTT. Residues: CASSYDVGPNTEAFF.